These 6 T cell receptor beta chains came from one sample sequenced in a study of beta chain features in type 1 diabetes. Expressed TCRB transcripts were sequenced because the entire RNA isolate underwent reverse transcription. Measured with immunoSEQ multiplex PCR; TCRdb has only the in-frame clones, and not every one. Here the sample spans 900,000 or so clones, roughly 15% being singletons. Input material: naive CD4+ T cells from blood. These receptors all stem from a woman younger than 35 in good health.

This clone came up a few times. The chain links TRBV28 to TRBJ2-3; D gene ambiguous. V lost 7 bases and J 0 bases, leaving 5 bases between the germline ends. In germline, CDR1 is MDHEN, CDR2 SYDVKM. This CDR3 has 12 amino acids. The CDR3 DNA reads TGTGCCAGCAAAACCAGCACAGATACGCAGTATTTT. It specifies CASKTSTDTQYF.

CDR3 nucleotides: TGCGCCAGCAGCTTGAGCCCCACCGACAGCCACTATGGCTACACCTTC. Its translation: CASSLSPTDSHYGYTF. The genes are TRBV5-1 and TRBJ1-2, with D possibly TRBD1 on 5 matching bases. Germline V gives CDR1 SGHRS, CDR2 YFSETQ. The CDR3 contains 16 residues. Deletions cut 1 base from V and 3 bases from J, with 16 bases between. The variable domain in full, with the rest retrieved from reference TRBV5-1 and TRBJ1-2, is KAGVTQTPRYLIKTRGQQVTLSCSPISGHRSVSWYQQTPGQGLQFLFEYFSETQRNKGNFPGRFSGRQFSNSRSEMNVSTLELGDSALYLCASSLSPTDSHYGYTFGSGTRLTVV.

This chain joins TRBV7-2 and TRBJ1-2; 7 bases agree with TRBD1. The ends lost 5 bases at V and 10 bases at J; junction bases unmatched: 4. Germline V gene sequence: CDR1 SGHTA, CDR2 FQGNSA. The CDR3 has 11 residues. For the CDR3, the DNA is TGTGCCAGCAGCCCAGGACAGGACTACACCTTC. This sequence encodes CASSPGQDYTF.

V usage is TRBV4-2 and J usage is TRBJ2-6; 7 nucleotides line up with TRBD1. Germline lookup yields CDR1 LGHNA and CDR2 YNFKEQ. V lost 5 bases, J lost 0 bases, and 16 bases stayed unmatched. CDR3 length: 20 amino acids. The CDR3 is CASSYTLRDRFSSGANVLTF. CDR3 sequence (DNA): TGTGCCAGCAGCTACACACTCCGGGACAGATTCTCCTCTGGGGCCAACGTCCTGACTTTC.

The rearrangement links TRBV6-4 to TRBJ2-3; D is unresolved. This CDR3 has 17 residues. Germline-derived CDR1 and CDR2 are MRHNA and SNTAGT. Trimming left V 5 bases short and J 6 bases short, with 24 bases between. CDR3 DNA sequence: TGTGCCAGCAGTCCCCCAGATGGCGGCCAACCGGCGGATACGCAGTATTTT. It translates to CASSPPDGGQPADTQYF.

This chain joins TRBV6-5 and TRBJ1-1; D is undetermined. V gave up 0 bases and J gave up 7 bases, with 9 bases separating them. The germline CDR1 and CDR2 sequences are MNHEY and SVGAGI. This CDR3 is 13 amino acids long. CDR3 region: CASSYSSRGEAFF. The CDR3 DNA is TGTGCCAGCAGTTACTCTTCGCGCGGTGAAGCTTTCTTT.